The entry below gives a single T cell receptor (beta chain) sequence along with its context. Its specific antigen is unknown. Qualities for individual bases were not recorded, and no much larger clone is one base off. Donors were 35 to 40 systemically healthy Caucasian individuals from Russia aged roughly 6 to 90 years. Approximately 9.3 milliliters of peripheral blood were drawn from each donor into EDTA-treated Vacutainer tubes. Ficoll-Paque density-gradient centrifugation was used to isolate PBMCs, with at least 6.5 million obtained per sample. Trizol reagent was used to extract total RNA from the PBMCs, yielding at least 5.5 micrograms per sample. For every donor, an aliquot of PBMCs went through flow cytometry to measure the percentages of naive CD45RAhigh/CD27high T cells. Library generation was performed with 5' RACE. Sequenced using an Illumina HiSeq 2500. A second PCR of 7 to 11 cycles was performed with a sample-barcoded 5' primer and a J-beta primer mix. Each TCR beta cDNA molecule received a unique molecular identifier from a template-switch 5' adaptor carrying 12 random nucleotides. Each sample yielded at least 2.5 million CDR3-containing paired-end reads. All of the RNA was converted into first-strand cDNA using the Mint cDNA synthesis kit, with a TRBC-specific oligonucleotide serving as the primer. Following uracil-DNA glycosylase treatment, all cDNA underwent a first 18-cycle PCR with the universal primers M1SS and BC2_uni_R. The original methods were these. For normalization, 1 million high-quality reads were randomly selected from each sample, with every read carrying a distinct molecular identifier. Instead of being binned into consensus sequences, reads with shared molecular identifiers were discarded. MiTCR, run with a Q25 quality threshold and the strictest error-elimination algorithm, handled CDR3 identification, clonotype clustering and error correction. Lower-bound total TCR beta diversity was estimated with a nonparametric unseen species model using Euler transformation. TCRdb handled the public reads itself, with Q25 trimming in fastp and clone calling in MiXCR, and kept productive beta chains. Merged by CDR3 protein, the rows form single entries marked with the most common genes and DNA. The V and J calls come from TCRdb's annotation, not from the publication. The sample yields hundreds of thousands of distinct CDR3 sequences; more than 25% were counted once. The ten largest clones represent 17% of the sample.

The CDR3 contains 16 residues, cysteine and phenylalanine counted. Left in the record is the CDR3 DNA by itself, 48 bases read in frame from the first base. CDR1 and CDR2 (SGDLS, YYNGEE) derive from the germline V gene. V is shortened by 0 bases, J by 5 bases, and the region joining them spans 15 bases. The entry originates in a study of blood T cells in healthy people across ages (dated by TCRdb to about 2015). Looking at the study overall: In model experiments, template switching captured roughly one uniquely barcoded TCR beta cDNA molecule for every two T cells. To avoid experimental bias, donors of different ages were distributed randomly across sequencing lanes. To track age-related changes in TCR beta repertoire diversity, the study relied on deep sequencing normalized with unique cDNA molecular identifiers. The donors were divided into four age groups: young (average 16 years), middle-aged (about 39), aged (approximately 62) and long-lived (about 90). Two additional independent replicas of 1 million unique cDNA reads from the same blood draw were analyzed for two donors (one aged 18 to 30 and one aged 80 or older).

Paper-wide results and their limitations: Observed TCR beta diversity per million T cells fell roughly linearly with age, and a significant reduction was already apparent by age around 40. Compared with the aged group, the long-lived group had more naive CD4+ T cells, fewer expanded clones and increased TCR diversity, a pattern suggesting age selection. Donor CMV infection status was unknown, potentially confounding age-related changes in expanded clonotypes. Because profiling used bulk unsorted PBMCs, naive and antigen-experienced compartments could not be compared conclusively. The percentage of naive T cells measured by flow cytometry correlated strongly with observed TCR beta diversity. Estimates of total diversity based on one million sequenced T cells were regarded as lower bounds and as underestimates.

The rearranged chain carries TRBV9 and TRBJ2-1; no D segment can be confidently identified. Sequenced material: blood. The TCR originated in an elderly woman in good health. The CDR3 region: CASSVGSLQRDNEQFF. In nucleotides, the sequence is TGTGCCAGCAGCGTAGGGAGCCTCCAAAGGGACAATGAGCAGTTCTTC.